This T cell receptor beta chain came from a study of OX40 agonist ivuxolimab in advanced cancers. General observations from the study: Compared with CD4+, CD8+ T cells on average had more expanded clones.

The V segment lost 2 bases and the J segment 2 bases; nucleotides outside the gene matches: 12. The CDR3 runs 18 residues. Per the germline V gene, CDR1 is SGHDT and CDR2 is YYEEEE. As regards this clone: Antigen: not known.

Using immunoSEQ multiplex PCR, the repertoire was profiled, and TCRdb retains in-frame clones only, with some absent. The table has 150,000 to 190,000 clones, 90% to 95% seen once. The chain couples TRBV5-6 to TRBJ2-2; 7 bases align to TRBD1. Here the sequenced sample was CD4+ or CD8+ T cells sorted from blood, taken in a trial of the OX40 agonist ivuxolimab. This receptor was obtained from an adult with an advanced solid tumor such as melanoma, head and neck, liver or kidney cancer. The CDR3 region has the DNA TGTGCCAGCAGCTTACCTCCGTGGACAGGCGAAAACACCGGGGAGCTGTTTTTT. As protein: CASSLPPWTGENTGELFF.